The TCR beta chain under discussion was sequenced for a study of T cell repertoires in cytomegalovirus infection. About the study: The authors relied on CMV epitopes, both recently identified HLA-C-restricted and well-studied HLA-B-restricted. In public TCR beta signatures, there were indications of both CMV infection and matching HLA type.

Ten or more counts support this clonotype. The antigen is unknown. MiXCR, run by TCRdb on the reads, gives a single entry per CDR3 protein. The sample yields approximately 730,000 distinct CDR3 sequences, 30% to 40% seen once. Findings and caveats of the study: Cumulative frequency of public TCR beta families picked out carriers of CMV plus the relevant HLA.

This receptor was identified in a human donor in good health (CMV status not recorded). Some clones in this sample may be carry-over from other donors' samples. Sequenced material: cultured PBMCs, taken from culture after CMV antigen stimulation.

The CDR3 region is CASSLVTGEPQHF. CDR3 bases: TGTGCCAGCAGCTTAGTGACGGGGGAGCCCCAGCATTTT. The chain couples TRBV7-2 to TRBJ1-5, with D tentatively TRBD1 (5 bases). The length of the CDR3 is 13 residues. Germline-derived CDR1 and CDR2 are SGHTA and FQGNSA. The germline V and J ends were trimmed by 1 base and 8 bases, with 9 bases remaining between them.